Each of the 2 T cell receptor beta chains below was sequenced from the same sample in a study of brain T cells in children with intractable seizures. Repertoires were generated with immunoSEQ multiplex PCR, while TCRdb's copy carries only in-frame clones and drops some. The sample shows fewer than 85,000 clones, approximately 94% of them seen only once. The sample here was peripheral blood, taken at surgery. These receptors were taken from a boy under two years old with tuberous sclerosis and intractable seizures.

This chain links TRBV19 with TRBJ2-1, with 7 bases that match TRBD2. Germline-derived CDR1 and CDR2 are LNHDA and SQIVND (reference sequence). V dropped 4 bases and J dropped 7; count of bases not matched to a gene: 10. The CDR3 is 15 residues long. CDR3 sequence: CASSTSSGLGNEQFF. The CDR3, as DNA: TGTGCCAGTAGTACTTCTAGCGGTTTAGGGAATGAGCAGTTCTTC.

The genes are TRBV5-6 and TRBJ2-7; possibly TRBD2 for D (5 bases). This CDR3 has 13 amino acids. V was pared by 3 bases and J by 5 bases, with 12 bases between. Germline CDR1 and CDR2: SGHDT and YYEEEE. For the CDR3, the DNA is TGTGCCAGCAGCTCTGGGCCCGGGGACGAGCAGTACTTC. Protein sequence: CASSSGPGDEQYF.